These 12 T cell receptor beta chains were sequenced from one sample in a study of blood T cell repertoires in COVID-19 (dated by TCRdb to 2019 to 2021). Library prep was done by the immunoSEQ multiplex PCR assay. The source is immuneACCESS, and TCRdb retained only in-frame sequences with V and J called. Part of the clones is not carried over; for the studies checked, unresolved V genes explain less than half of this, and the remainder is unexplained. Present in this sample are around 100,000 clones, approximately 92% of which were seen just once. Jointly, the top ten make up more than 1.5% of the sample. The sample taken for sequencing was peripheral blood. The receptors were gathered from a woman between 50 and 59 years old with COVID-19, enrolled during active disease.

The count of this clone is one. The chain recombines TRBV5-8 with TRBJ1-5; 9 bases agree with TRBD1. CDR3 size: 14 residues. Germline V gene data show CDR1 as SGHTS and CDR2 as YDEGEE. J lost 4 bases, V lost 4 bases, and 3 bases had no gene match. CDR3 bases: TGTGCCAGCAGCCCCGGGACAGGGAATCAGCCCCAGCATTTT. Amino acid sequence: CASSPGTGNQPQHF.

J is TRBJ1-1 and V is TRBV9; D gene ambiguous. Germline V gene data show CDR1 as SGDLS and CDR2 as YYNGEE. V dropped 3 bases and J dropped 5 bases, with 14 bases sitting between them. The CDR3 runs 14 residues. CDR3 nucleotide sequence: TGTGCCAGCAGCGATACCCCGAGAGGGACTGAAGCTTTCTTT. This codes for CASSDTPRGTEAFF. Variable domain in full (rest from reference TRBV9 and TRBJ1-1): DSGVTQTPKHLITATGQRVTLRCSPRSGDLSVYWYQQSLDQGLQFLIQYYNGEERAKGNILERFSAQQFPDLHSELNLSSLELGDSALYFCASSDTPRGTEAFFGQGTRLTVV.

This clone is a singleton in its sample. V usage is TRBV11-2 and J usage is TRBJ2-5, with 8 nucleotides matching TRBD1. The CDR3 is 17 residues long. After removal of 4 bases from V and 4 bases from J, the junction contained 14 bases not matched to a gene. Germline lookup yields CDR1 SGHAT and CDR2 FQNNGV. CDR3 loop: CASSSTQGARIGETQYF. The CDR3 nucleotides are TGTGCCAGCAGCTCGACGCAGGGGGCGCGGATTGGAGAGACCCAGTACTTC.

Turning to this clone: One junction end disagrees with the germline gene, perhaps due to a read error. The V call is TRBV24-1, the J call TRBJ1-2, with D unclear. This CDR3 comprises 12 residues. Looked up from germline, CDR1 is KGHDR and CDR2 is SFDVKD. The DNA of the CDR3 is TGTGCCACCAGTGACCCGAACTCTGGCTACACCTTC. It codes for CATSDPNSGYTF.

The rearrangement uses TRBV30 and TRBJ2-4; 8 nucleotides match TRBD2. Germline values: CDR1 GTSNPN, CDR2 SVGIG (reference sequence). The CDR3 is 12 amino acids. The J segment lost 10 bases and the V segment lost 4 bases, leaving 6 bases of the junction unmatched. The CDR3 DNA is TGTGCCTGGAAGGGAAGCGGGGGTATTCAGTACTTC. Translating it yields CAWKGSGGIQYF.

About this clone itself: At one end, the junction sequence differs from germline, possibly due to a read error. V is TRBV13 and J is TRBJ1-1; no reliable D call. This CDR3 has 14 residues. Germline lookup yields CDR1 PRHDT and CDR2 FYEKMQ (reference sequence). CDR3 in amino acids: CASRLDFMNTEAFF. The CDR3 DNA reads TGTGCCAGCAGGTTAGACTTCATGAACACTGAAGCTTTCTTT.

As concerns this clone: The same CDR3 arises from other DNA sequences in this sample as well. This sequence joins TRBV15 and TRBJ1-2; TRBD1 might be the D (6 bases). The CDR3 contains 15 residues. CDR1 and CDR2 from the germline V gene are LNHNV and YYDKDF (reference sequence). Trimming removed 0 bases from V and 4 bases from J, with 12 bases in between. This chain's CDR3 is CATSRDQGGGYGYTF. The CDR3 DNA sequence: TGTGCCACCAGCAGAGATCAAGGGGGGGGCTATGGCTACACCTTC.

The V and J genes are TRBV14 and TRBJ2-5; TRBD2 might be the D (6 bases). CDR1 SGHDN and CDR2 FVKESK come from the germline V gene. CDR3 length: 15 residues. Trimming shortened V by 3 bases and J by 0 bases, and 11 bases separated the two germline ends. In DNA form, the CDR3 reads TGTGCCAGCAGCCAGGCGGGGTGGTACCAAGAGACCCAGTACTTC. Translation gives CASSQAGWYQETQYF.

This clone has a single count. The CDR3 nucleotides are TGTGCCAGCAGCTTGAAAGGGGGTCTTCCTTCACCCCTCCACTTT. Translated, it gives CASSLKGGLPSPLHF. The gene calls are TRBV7-2 and TRBJ1-6; tentative D call: TRBD1 (6 bases). The CDR3 spans 15 residues. Germline V gene lookup returns CDR1 SGHTA and CDR2 FQGNSA. V lost 3 bases and J 9 bases, leaving 15 bases between the germline ends.

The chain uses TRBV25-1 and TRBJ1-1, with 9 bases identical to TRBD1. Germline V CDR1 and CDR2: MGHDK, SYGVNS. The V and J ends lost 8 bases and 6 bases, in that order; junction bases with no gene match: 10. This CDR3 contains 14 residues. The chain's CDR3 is CASGSTGGPPEAFF. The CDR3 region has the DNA TGTGCCAGCGGTAGCACAGGGGGCCCCCCTGAAGCTTTCTTT.

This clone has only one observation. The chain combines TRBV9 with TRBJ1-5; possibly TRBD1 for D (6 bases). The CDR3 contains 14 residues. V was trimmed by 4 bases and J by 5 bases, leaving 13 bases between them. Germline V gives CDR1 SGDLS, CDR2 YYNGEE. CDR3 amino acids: CASSQGTIDQPQHF. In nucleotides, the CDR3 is TGTGCCAGCAGCCAGGGGACAATTGATCAGCCCCAGCATTTT.

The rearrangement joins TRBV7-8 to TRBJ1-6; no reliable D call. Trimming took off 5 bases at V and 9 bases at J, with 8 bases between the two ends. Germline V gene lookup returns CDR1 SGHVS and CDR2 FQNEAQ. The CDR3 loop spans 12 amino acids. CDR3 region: CASSRQASPLHF. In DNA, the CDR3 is TGTGCCAGCAGCCGCCAAGCTTCACCCCTCCACTTT.